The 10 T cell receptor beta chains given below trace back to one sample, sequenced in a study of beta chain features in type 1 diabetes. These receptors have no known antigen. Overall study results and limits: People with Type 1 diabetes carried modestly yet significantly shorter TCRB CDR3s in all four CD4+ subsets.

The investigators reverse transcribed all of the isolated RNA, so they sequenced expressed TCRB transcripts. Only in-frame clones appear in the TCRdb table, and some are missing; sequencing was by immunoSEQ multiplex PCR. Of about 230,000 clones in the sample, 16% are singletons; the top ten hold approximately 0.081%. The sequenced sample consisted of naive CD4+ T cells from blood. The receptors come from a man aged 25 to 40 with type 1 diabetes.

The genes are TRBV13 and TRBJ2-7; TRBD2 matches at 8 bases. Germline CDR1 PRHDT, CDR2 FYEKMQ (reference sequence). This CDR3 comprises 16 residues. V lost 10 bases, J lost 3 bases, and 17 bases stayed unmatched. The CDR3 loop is CATETRGRLTYYEQYF. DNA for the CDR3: TGTGCCACCGAAACCCGCGGGAGGCTAACCTACTACGAGCAGTACTTC.

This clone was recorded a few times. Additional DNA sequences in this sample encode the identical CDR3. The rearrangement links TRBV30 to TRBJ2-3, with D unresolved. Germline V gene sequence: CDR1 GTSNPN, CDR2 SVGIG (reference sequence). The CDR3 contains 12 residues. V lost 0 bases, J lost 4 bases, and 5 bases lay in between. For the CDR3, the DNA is TGTGCCTGGAGTGTAGGAGCAGATACGCAGTATTTT. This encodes CAWSVGADTQYF.

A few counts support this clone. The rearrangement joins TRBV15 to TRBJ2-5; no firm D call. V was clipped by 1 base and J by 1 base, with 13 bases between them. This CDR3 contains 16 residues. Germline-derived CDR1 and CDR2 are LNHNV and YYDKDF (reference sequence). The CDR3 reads CATSRGAVVSQETQYF. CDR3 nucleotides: TGTGCCACCAGCAGAGGCGCAGTTGTTAGCCAAGAGACCCAGTACTTC.

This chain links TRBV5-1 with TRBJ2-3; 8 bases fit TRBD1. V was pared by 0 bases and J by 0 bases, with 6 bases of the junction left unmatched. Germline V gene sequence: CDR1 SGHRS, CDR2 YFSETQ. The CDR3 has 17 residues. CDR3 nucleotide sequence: TGCGCCAGCAGCTTGGGACAGGGGATTACTAGCACAGATACGCAGTATTTT. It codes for CASSLGQGITSTDTQYF.

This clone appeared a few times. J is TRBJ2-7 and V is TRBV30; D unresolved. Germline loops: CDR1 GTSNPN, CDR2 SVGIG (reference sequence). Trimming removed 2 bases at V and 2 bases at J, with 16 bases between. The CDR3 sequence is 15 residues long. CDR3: CAWSRQSLPAYEQYF. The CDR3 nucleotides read TGTGCCTGGAGTCGGCAGTCTCTACCAGCCTACGAGCAGTACTTC.

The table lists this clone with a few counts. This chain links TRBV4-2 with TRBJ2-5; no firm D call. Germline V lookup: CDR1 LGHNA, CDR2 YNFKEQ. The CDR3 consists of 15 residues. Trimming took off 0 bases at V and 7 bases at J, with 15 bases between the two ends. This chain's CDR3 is CASSQDNRPRRTQYF. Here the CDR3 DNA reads TGTGCCAGCAGCCAAGATAATAGGCCGCGTCGGACCCAGTACTTC.

For the CDR3, the DNA is TGTGCCAGCAGCAAAGACAGAGCGGTAAACACAGATACGCAGTATTTT. It yields the protein CASSKDRAVNTDTQYF. The rearrangement joins TRBV21-1 to TRBJ2-3; the table's D call, TRBD2, was not checked against the DNA. TRBV21-1 is an annotated pseudogene. CDR3 length: 16 residues.

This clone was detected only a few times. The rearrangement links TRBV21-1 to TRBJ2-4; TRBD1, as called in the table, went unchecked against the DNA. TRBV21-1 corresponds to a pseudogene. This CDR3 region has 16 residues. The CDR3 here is CASILRQDLAKNIQYF. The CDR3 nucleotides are TGTGCCAGCATCCTGAGACAGGACCTAGCCAAAAACATTCAGTACTTC.

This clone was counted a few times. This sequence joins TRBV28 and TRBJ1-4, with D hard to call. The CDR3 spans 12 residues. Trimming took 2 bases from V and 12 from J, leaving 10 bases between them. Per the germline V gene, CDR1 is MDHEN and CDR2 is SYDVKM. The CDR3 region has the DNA TGTGCCAGCAGTTTAAAGGATTCGGAACTGTTTTTT. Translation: CASSLKDSELFF. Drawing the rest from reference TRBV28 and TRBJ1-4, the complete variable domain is DVKVTQSSRYLVKRTGEKVFLECVQDMDHENMFWYRQDPGLGLRLIYFSYDVKMKEKGDIPEGYSVSREKKERFSLILESASTNQTSMYLCASSLKDSELFFGSGTQLSVL.

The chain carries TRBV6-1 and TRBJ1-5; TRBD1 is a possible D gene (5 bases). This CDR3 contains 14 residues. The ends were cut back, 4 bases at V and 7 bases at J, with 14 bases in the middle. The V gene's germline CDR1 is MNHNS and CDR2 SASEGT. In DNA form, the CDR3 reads TGTGCCAGCAGTGCAGGGCGGAAGGAGCAGCCCCAGCATTTT. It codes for CASSAGRKEQPQHF.